A single sample gave rise to the 9 T cell receptor beta chains below, sequenced in a study of cytomegalovirus exposure and HLA in healthy donors. 60 Vbeta and 13 Jbeta primers were used in PCR. Only in-frame clones appear in the TCRdb table, and some are missing; sequencing was by immunoSEQ multiplex PCR. The data contain around 120,000 clones, roughly 80% of them singletons. Sequencing was carried out using PBMCs. The source of these receptors is a man aged 25-45 years in good health and CMV-seronegative.

The chain couples TRBV6-5 to TRBJ2-3; 7 bases agree with TRBD2. V trimming: 8 bases; J trimming: 2 bases; junction bases outside the gene matches: 4. CDR3 length equals 13 residues. From germline, CDR1 is MNHEY and CDR2 SVGAGI. CDR3 DNA: TGTGCCAGCTCCGGGGGGACCACAGATACGCAGTATTTT. Translated: CASSGGTTDTQYF.

The chain uses TRBV28 and TRBJ2-3; D possibly corresponds to TRBD2 (5 bases). CDR1 MDHEN and CDR2 SYDVKM come from the germline V gene. The CDR3 totals 15 residues. V lost 7 bases and J lost 0, with 14 bases in between. CDR3 in DNA: TGTGCCAGCACCCGAGCGGATAAAAGCACAGATACGCAGTATTTT. This encodes CASTRADKSTDTQYF.

This clone has only one observation. The CDR3 here is CASRPVPGQGAGSPLHF. CDR3 DNA sequence: TGTGCCAGCAGGCCGGTCCCGGGACAGGGTGCGGGTTCACCCCTCCACTTT. The rearrangement joins TRBV5-4 to TRBJ1-6; TRBD1 agrees at 9 bases. The CDR3 totals 17 residues. J gave up 9 bases and V 5 bases, and 15 bases lay outside the gene matches. Germline CDR1 is SGHNT and CDR2 is YYREEE (reference sequence).

This clone was observed a handful of times. The rearrangement joins TRBV30 to TRBJ2-6; D is possibly TRBD1 (6 bases). Germline CDR1 GTSNPN, CDR2 SVGIG (reference sequence). Trimming left V 0 bases short and J 4 bases short, with 25 bases between. The CDR3 totals 20 residues. DNA of the CDR3: TGTGCCTGGAGTGTATGGTGGAGAAGGGGGAAATCCTCCGGGGCCAACGTCCTGACTTTC. Amino acids: CAWSVWWRRGKSSGANVLTF.

The rearrangement joins TRBV6-1 to TRBJ1-3; perhaps TRBD1 as D (5 bases). With 1 base removed from V and 0 bases from J, the gap between germline ends came to 13 bases. Germline loops: CDR1 MNHNS, CDR2 SASEGT. CDR3 length: 17 residues. DNA of the CDR3: TGTGCCAGCAGTGAAGGGGGGAGGAGAAGCTCTGGAAACACCATATATTTT. It specifies CASSEGGRRSSGNTIYF.

The chain carries TRBV30 and TRBJ1-2, with a possible D match to TRBD1 (6 bases). There are 12 residues in the CDR3. V lost 2 bases, J lost 5 bases, and 9 bases lay in between. CDR1 is GTSNPN and CDR2 is SVGIG in the germline V gene (reference sequence). The chain's CDR3 is CAWSRDIYGYTF. DNA for the CDR3: TGTGCCTGGAGTCGGGACATTTATGGCTACACCTTC.

V and J are TRBV29-1 and TRBJ1-2; 12 bases are shared with TRBD1. The V gene's germline CDR1 is SQVTM and CDR2 ANQGSEA. V was pared by 7 bases and J by 8 bases, with 8 bases of the junction left unmatched. The CDR3 contains 13 residues. The DNA of the CDR3 is TGCAGCGCTGAGGGACAGGGGGCGCGGGGCTACACCTTC. This sequence encodes CSAEGQGARGYTF.

This chain links TRBV29-1 with TRBJ1-3, with D tentatively TRBD1 (5 bases). CDR1 and CDR2 from the germline V gene are SQVTM and ANQGSEA. Trimming took off 6 bases at V and 0 bases at J, with 15 bases between the two ends. The CDR3 runs to 15 residues. The DNA of the CDR3 is TGCAGCGTAGCGGGGGAAGGCAACTCTGGAAACACCATATATTTT. Translation: CSVAGEGNSGNTIYF.

The genes are TRBV27 and TRBJ2-7; TRBD1 matches 9 bases. After removal of 2 bases from V and 2 bases from J, the junction contained 4 bases not matched to a gene. The CDR3 is 15 residues long. Germline assignment: CDR1 MNHEY and CDR2 SMNVEV (reference sequence). CDR3 loop: CASSLKGQGPYEQYF. In DNA form, the CDR3 reads TGTGCCAGCAGTTTAAAGGGACAGGGTCCCTACGAGCAGTACTTC.